There are many counts of the clone carrying this TCR beta chain. Its antigen is still unknown. From RNA transcripts, TCR beta CDR3 regions were amplified. The HTBI primer set drove a first-round RT-PCR of the TCR CDR3. TCRdb re-derived calls from the multiplex PCR reads in MiXCR, one entry per CDR3 protein. The table shows about 380,000 distinct CDR3 sequences, with approximately 18% occurring only once. These data belong to a study of T cells in Graves' hyperthyroidism and ophthalmopathy. Study as a whole: Once the initial diagnosis was made, peripheral blood was obtained before any treatment.

V was shortened by 8 bases and J by 1 base, with 11 bases between the two germline ends. CDR3 length: 12 residues. Germline V gene sequence: CDR1 DFQATT, CDR2 SNEGSKA (reference sequence). Reasons for excluding patients were uncontrolled infection, other autoimmune disease, pregnancy or lactation. The study's findings and limits: The blood repertoire included most of the expanded thyroid clonotypes above 0.001.

This sequence was found in a man between 18 and 35 years old with Graves' ophthalmopathy. This rearrangement joins TRBV20-1 to TRBJ1-2; D unresolved. Sample: blood. CDR3 sequence: CSFDYLNYGYTF. DNA of the CDR3: TGCAGTTTCGATTACCTTAACTATGGCTACACCTTC.